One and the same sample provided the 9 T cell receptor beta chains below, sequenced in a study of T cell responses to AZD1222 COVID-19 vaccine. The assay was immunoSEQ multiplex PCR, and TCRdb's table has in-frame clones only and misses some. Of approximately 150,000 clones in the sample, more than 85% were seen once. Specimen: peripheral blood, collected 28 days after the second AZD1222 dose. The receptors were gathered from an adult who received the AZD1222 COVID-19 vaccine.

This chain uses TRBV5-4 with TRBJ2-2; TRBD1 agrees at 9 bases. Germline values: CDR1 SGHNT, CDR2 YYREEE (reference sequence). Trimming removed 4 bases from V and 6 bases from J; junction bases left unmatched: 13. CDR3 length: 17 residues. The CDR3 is CASSVTGGGMISGELFF. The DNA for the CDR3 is TGTGCCAGCAGCGTAACAGGGGGCGGGATGATCTCCGGGGAGCTGTTTTTT.

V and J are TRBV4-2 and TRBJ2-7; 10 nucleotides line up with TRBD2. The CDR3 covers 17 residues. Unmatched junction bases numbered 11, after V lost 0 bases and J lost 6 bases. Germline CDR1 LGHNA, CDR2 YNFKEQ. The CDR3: CASSQDVLAGEGLEQYF. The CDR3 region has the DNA TGTGCCAGCAGCCAAGACGTTCTAGCGGGAGAGGGCCTCGAGCAGTACTTC.

CDR3: CASSKTSGGTDTQYF. The CDR3 nucleotides are TGTGCCAGTAGTAAGACTAGCGGGGGCACAGATACGCAGTATTTT. The gene calls are TRBV19 and TRBJ2-3, with 11 bases fitting TRBD2. The CDR3 contains 15 residues. Germline CDR1 LNHDA, CDR2 SQIVND (reference sequence). V dropped 4 bases and J dropped 1; count of bases not matched to a gene: 1.

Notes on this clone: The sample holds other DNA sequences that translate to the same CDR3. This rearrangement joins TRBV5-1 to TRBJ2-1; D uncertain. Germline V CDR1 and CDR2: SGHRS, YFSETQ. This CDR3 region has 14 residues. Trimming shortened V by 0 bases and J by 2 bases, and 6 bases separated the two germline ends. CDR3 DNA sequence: TGCGCCAGCAGCTTGGTTGGACCCTACAATGAGCAGTTCTTC. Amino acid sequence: CASSLVGPYNEQFF.

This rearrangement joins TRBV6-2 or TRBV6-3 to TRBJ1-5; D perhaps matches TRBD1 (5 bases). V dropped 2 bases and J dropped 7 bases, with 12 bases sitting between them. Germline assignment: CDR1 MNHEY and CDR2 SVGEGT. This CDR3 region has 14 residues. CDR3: CASSYGGWRQPQHF. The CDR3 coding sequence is TGTGCCAGCAGTTACGGGGGATGGCGACAGCCCCAGCATTTT.

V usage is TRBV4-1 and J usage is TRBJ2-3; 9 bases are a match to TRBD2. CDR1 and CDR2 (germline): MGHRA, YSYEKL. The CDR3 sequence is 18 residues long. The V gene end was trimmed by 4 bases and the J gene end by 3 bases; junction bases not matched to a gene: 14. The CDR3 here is CASSRGGIAGEVTDTQYF. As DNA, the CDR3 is TGCGCCAGCAGCCGTGGGGGGATAGCGGGAGAGGTGACAGATACGCAGTATTTT.

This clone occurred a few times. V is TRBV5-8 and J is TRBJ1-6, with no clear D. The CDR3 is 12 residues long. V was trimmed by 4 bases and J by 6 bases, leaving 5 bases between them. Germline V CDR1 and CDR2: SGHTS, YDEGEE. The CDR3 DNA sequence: TGTGCCAGCAGCCCCGGTAATTCACCCCTCCACTTT. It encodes CASSPGNSPLHF.

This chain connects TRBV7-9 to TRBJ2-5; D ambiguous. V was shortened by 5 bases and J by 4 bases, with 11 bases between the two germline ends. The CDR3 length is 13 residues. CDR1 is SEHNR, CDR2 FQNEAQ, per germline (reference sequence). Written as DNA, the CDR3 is TGTGCCAGCAGCCCACCCAACCCAGAGACCCAGTACTTC. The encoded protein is CASSPPNPETQYF.

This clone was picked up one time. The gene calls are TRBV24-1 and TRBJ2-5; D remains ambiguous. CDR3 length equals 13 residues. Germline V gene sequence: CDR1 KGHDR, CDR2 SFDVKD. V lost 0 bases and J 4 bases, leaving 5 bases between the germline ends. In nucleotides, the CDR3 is TGTGCCACCAGTGATTTGGGGGTAGAGACCCAGTACTTC. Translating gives CATSDLGVETQYF.